This note documents a single T cell receptor beta chain sequence. This entry belongs to a study of blood T cell repertoires in COVID-19. TCRdb's copy holds only in-frame clones and misses some; the assay was immunoSEQ multiplex PCR. Among roughly 330,000 clones listed, approximately 88% were seen once. In Seattle, patients joined the study during active infection and were tracked longitudinally. The CDR3 extends over 15 amino acids. V was clipped by 1 base and J by 4 bases, with 11 bases between them. Germline V CDR1 and CDR2: MRHNA, SNTAGT. This TCR derives from a young man with COVID-19, enrolled during active disease. The V and J genes are TRBV6-4 and TRBJ1-5; tentative D call: TRBD1 (5 bases). The material sequenced was peripheral blood. CDR3 nucleotide sequence: TGTGCCAGCAGTGACTTCGGGAGGGGTAATCAGCCCCAGCATTTT. Protein product: CASSDFGRGNQPQHF.